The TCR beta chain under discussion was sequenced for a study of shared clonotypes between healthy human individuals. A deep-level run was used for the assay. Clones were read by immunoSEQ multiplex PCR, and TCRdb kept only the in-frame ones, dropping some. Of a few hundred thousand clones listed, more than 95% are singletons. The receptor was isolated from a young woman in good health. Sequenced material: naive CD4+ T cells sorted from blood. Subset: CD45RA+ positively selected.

In DNA form, the CDR3 reads TGTGCCAGCAGTTTAAGCGGGGGGAGCTCCTACGAGCAGTACTTC. It specifies CASSLSGGSSYEQYF. The chain links TRBV28 to TRBJ2-5; 9 bases align to TRBD2. The DNA end is more similar to TRBJ2-7, so the J call may be wrong. The germline CDR1 and CDR2 sequences are MDHEN and SYDVKM. The CDR3 has 15 amino acids.